The rows below give T cell receptor beta chains drawn from one sample of a study of cytomegalovirus exposure and HLA in healthy donors. Repertoires were generated with immunoSEQ multiplex PCR, while TCRdb's copy carries only in-frame clones and drops some. The data contain roughly 90,000 clones, roughly 80% of them singletons. Sample: PBMCs. The origin of the receptors is a man younger than 45 in good health and CMV-seropositive. The CDR3 runs from the conserved cysteine through the conserved F or W. A D gene is named only where the DNA matches it firmly. Not all rows give a size; the values are once, few, many and, for expanded clones, a class.

J,D,V,size,length,DNA,CDR3
TRBJ2-7,-,TRBV5-1,-,14,TGCGCCAGCAGCCCGGAGGAGACCGCCTACGAGCAGTACTTC,CASSPEETAYEQYF
TRBJ2-1,TRBD2,TRBV9,-,16,TGTGCCAGCAGCGTGCTAGCGGGAGGATTCAGGAATGAGCAGTTCTTC,CASSVLAGGFRNEQFF
TRBJ2-1,-,TRBV27,-,15,TGTGCCAGCAGTTTCAGCGGTAGCTCCTACAATGAGCAGTTCTTC,CASSFSGSSYNEQFF
TRBJ1-4,TRBD1,TRBV4-3,-,14,TGCGCCAGCAGCCAAGGACAGGGGGCGGGAGAACTGTTTTTT,CASSQGQGAGELFF
TRBJ2-5,TRBD2,TRBV27,-,16,TGTGCCAGCAGTTTGAGGCGGGGGGAGCACCAAGAGACCCAGTACTTC,CASSLRRGEHQETQYF
TRBJ1-2,-,TRBV28,-,12,TGTGCCAGCAGTTTCCCTCCTGCGGGCTACACCTTC,CASSFPPAGYTF
TRBJ1-4,TRBD1,TRBV19,once,14,TGTGCCAGTAGGGGACAGACGGCTAATGAAAAACTGTTTTTT,CASRGQTANEKLFF
TRBJ2-7,TRBD1,TRBV4-1,-,14,TGCGCCAGCAGCCGGGGGACAGAGGCTGACGAGCAGTACTTC,CASSRGTEADEQYF
TRBJ2-7,-,TRBV19,once,13,TGTGCCAGTAGTATAGAGGCGGCCTACGAGCAGTACTTC,CASSIEAAYEQYF
TRBJ2-5,TRBD2,TRBV28,-,14,TGTGCCAGCAGTTTAGCGGGAGGGCCGGGGGAGCAGTACTTC,CASSLAGGPGEQYF
TRBJ1-4,TRBD1,TRBV10-3,-,14,TGTGCCATCAGGGACAGGCCAACTAATGAAAAACTGTTTTTT,CAIRDRPTNEKLFF
TRBJ2-1,TRBD2,TRBV5-4,-,16,TGTGCCAGCAGCTTCTACGGGACTAGCGGATACAATGAGCAGTTCTTC,CASSFYGTSGYNEQFF
TRBJ2-1,-,TRBV7-9,-,13,TGTGCCAGCAGTCCAAATCTAGCTGGTGAGCAGTTCTTC,CASSPNLAGEQFF
TRBJ1-2,TRBD1,TRBV10-3,-,16,TGTGCCATCAGCGACCCGGGACAGGGAGCTAACTATGGCTACACCTTC,CAISDPGQGANYGYTF
TRBJ2-1,TRBD1,TRBV5-6,-,14,TGTGCCAGCAGCACGAGACAGGGGCGAGATGAGCAGTTCTTC,CASSTRQGRDEQFF
TRBJ2-1,TRBD2,TRBV27,-,15,TGTGCCGGCAGTTTATGGCTAGCGGGAGAGAATGAGCAGTTCTTC,CAGSLWLAGENEQFF
TRBJ1-1,-,TRBV7-9,-,14,TGTGCCAGCAGCTTAGAACCCTGGGCCGCTGAAGCTTTCTTT,CASSLEPWAAEAFF
TRBJ2-6,TRBD1,TRBV10-3,-,17,TGTGCCAACAAGCCCGGGACAGGGGTGGCAGGGGCCAACGTCCTGACTTTC,CANKPGTGVAGANVLTF
TRBJ2-6,-,TRBV5-1,few,15,TGCGCCAGCAGCCTCTCGGGCTCTGGGGCCAACGTCCTGACTTTC,CASSLSGSGANVLTF
TRBJ1-2,-,TRBV13,-,16,TGTGCCAGCAGCTTAGGGGGACTCGCGGATCACCTGGGCTACACCTTC,CASSLGGLADHLGYTF
TRBJ2-7,-,TRBV28,-,10,TGTGCCAGCAGGTCTAACGAGCAGTACTTC,CASRSNEQYF
TRBJ1-4,TRBD1,TRBV5-4,few,14,TGTGCCAGCAGCTCCGAAACAGGGGAGGACAAACTGTTTTTT,CASSSETGEDKLFF
TRBJ2-7,TRBD1,TRBV7-2,-,18,TGTGCCAGCAGCTTAGCTAGTTTTTATGGGACAGTGACCTACGAGCAGTACTTC,CASSLASFYGTVTYEQYF
TRBJ2-3,TRBD1,TRBV5-6,-,14,TGTGCCAGCAGCTTGGGACAGGGAGCAGATACGCAGTATTTT,CASSLGQGADTQYF
TRBJ2-1,TRBD1,TRBV18,-,15,TGTGCCAGCTCACACGGGACAGGGGGTCCCAATGAGCAGTTCTTC,CASSHGTGGPNEQFF
TRBJ2-7,-,TRBV7-8,-,14,TGTGCCAGCAGCAGGGACTCGCGGGGAAGAGAGCAGTACTTC,CASSRDSRGREQYF
TRBJ2-7,TRBD2,TRBV28,-,14,TGTGCCAGCAGTCCACTCGGGGGGACCTACGAGCAGTACTTC,CASSPLGGTYEQYF
TRBJ1-2,-,TRBV2,-,15,TGTGCCAGCACCCGTGATCCGACTGCCTTCTATGGCTACACCTTC,CASTRDPTAFYGYTF
TRBJ2-3,-,TRBV11-2,-,13,TGTGCCAGCAGCTTAGATCCCGCGGGTACGCAGTATTTT,CASSLDPAGTQYF
TRBJ2-7,-,TRBV5-1,-,13,TGCGCCAGCAGCTTGGCACCGGTGGAGGAGCAGTACTTC,CASSLAPVEEQYF
TRBJ2-5,TRBD2,TRBV2,-,14,TGTGCCAGTGTAGCGGGAGAAGAACATGTGACCCAGTACTTC,CASVAGEEHVTQYF
TRBJ1-4,-,TRBV25-1,once,17,TGTGCCAGCAGTGAATACGGACTTAGCGGGGCTAATGAAAAACTGTTTTTT,CASSEYGLSGANEKLFF
TRBJ2-1,-,TRBV19,-,14,TGTGCCACAGGAGCAGGGCTAAACTACAATGAGCAGTTCTTC,CATGAGLNYNEQFF
TRBJ2-5,TRBD2,TRBV18,-,15,TGTGCCAGCTCGCCTGGGACTAGCGGGGTTGAGACCCAGTACTTC,CASSPGTSGVETQYF
TRBJ2-1,TRBD2,TRBV7-2,-,16,TGTGCCAGCAGCTTGGGCCCGGGACTAGGTTACAATGAGCAGTTCTTC,CASSLGPGLGYNEQFF
TRBJ1-5,-,TRBV28,once,14,TGTGCCAGCAGGCGGGGGGGAGGCAATCAGCCCCAGCATTTT,CASRRGGGNQPQHF
TRBJ2-7,-,TRBV6-1,-,14,TGTGCCACCCCGGCCGGGACATTACCCTACGAGCAGTACTTC,CATPAGTLPYEQYF
TRBJ2-1,TRBD1,TRBV6-6,-,13,TGTGCCAGCAGTGGCCCCTGGACAGGCGAGCAGTTCTTC,CASSGPWTGEQFF
TRBJ2-7,-,TRBV10-1,-,14,TGCGCCTCAACCCGGACTACAGGTGGGTACGAGCAGTACTTC,CASTRTTGGYEQYF
TRBJ1-2,-,TRBV6-6,-,12,TGTGCCAGCAGCCCACAGGGTAGCGGCTACACCTTC,CASSPQGSGYTF
TRBJ1-1,-,TRBV10-1,-,13,TGCGCCAGCAGTGAAGAATTGAGCACTGAAGCTTTCTTT,CASSEELSTEAFF
TRBJ2-7,TRBD2,TRBV18,-,15,TGTGCCAGCTCACCATATCGAGCGGGGACCTACGAGCAGTACTTC,CASSPYRAGTYEQYF
TRBJ2-5,TRBD2,TRBV28,-,15,TGTGCCAGCAGTTTAGGTCTAGCGGGAAGAGAGACCCAGTACTTC,CASSLGLAGRETQYF